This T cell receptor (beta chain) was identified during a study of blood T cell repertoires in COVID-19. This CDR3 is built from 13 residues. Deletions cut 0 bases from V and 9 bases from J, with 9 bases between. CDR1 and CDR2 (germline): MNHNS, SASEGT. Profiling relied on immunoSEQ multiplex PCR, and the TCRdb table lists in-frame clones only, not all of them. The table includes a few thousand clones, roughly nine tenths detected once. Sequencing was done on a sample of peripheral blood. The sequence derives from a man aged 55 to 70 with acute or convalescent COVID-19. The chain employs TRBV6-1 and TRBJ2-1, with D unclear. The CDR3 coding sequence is TGTGCCAGCAGTGAAGCTCCGCACAGTGAGCAGTTCTTC. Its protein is CASSEAPHSEQFF.